This TCR beta chain was identified during a study of blood T cell repertoires in COVID-19. Study overall: COVID-19 samples collected from the United States, Italy and Spain covered acute and convalescent phases. In each case, the material was cDNA or gDNA derived from T cells, B-cell-depleted T cells, or PBMCs.

In the original workflow: Estimated nucleated cell counts came from reference gene primer amplification. Method: immunoSEQ multiplex PCR; TCRdb's copy keeps in-frame clones and lacks some. The DNA was the basis for D and trimming; V, J and clone size are from that table. The sample carries around 170,000 clones, roughly 90% recorded once. Trimming left V 5 bases short and J 2 bases short, with 13 bases between. This CDR3 spans 15 amino acids. CDR1 SNHLY and CDR2 FYNNEI come from the germline V gene. This clone showed up just once. The J gene is TRBJ1-5, the V gene TRBV2; the D gene is possibly TRBD1 (6 bases). The source material was peripheral blood. The clonotype was recovered from a man aged 55 to 70 with acute or convalescent COVID-19. The CDR3 sequence: CASSTTGRGNQPQHF. CDR3 sequence (DNA): TGTGCCAGCAGTACAACAGGGAGGGGCAATCAGCCCCAGCATTTT.